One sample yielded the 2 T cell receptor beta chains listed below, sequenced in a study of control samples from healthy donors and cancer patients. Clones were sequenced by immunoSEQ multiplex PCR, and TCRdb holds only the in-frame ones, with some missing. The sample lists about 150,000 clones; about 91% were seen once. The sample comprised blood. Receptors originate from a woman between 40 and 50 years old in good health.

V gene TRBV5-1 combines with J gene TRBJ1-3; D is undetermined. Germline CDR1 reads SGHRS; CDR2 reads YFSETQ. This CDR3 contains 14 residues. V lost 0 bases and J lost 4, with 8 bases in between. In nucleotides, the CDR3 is TGCGCCAGCAGCTTGGAGTTTTGGGGAAACACCATATATTTT. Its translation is CASSLEFWGNTIYF.

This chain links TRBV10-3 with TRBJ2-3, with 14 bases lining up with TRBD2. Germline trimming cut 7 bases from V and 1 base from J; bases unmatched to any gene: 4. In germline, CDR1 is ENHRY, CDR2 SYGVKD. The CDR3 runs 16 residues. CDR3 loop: CAIKGTSGGRTDTQYF. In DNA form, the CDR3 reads TGTGCCATCAAGGGGACTAGCGGGGGACGCACAGATACGCAGTATTTT.